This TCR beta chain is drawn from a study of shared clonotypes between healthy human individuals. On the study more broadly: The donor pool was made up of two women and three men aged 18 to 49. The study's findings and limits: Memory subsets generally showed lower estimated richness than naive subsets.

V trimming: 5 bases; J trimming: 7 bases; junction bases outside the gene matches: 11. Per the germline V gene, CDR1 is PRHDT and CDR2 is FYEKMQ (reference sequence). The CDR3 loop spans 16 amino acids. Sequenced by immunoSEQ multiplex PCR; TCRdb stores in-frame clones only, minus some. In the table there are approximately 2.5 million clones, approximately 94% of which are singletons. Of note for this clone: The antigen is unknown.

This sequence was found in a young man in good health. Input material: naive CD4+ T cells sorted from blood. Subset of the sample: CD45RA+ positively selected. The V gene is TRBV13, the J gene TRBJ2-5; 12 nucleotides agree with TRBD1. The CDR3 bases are TGTGCCAGCAGCGTCCGGGACAGGGGGCGCGTTGGGACCCAGTACTTC. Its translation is CASSVRDRGRVGTQYF.